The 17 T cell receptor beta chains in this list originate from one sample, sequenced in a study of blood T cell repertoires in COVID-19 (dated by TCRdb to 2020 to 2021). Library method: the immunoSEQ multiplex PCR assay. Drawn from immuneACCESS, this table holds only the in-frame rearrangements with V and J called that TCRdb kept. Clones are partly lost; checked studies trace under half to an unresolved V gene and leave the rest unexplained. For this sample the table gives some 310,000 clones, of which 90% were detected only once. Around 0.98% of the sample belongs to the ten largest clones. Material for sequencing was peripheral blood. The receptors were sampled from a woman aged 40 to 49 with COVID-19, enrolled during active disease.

The CDR3 reads CSVSGTGAYEQYF. CDR3 nucleotide sequence: TGCAGCGTTAGCGGGACTGGTGCATACGAGCAGTACTTC. This chain uses TRBV29-1 with TRBJ2-7; 7 positions match TRBD2. With V trimmed by 5 bases and J by 4 bases, 8 bases remained unmatched. The CDR3 totals 13 residues. CDR1 and CDR2 from the germline V gene are SQVTM and ANQGSEA.

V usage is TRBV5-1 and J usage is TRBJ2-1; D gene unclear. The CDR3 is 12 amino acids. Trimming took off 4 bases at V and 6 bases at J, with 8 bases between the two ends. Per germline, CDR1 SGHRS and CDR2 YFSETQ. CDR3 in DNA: TGCGCCAGCAGCCCCCCCAGCAATGAGCAGTTCTTC. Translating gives CASSPPSNEQFF. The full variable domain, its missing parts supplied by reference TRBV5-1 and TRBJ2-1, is KAGVTQTPRYLIKTRGQQVTLSCSPISGHRSVSWYQQTPGQGLQFLFEYFSETQRNKGNFPGRFSGRQFSNSRSEMNVSTLELGDSALYLCASSPPSNEQFFGPGTRLTVL.

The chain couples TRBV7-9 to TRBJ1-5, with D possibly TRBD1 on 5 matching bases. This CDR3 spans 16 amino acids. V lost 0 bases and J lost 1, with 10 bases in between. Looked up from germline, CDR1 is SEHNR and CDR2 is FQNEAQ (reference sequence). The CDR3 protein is CASSLAAGISNQPQHF. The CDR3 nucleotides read TGTGCCAGCAGCTTAGCGGCAGGGATCAGCAATCAGCCCCAGCATTTT.

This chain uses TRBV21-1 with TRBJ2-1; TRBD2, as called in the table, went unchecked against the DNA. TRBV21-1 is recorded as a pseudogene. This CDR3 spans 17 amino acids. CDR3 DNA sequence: TGTGCCAGCAGCCTCCAAGGGACTAGCGGGGTCAACAATGAGCAGTTCTTC. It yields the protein CASSLQGTSGVNNEQFF.

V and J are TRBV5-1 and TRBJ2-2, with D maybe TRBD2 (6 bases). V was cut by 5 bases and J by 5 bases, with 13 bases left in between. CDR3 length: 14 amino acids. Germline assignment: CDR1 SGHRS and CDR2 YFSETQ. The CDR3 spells CASSPPGRTGELFF. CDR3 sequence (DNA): TGCGCCAGCAGTCCTCCGGGGAGGACCGGGGAGCTGTTTTTT.

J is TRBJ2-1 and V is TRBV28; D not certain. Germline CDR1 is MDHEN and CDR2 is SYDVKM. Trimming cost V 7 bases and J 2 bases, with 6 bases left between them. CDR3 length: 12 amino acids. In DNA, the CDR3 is TGTGCCAGCACCCTAACCTACAATGAGCAGTTCTTC. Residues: CASTLTYNEQFF.

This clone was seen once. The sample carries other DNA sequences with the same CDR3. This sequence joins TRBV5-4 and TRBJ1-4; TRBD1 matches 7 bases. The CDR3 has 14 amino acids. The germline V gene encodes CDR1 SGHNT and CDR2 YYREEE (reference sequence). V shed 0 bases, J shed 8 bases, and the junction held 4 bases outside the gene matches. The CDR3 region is CASSLGQGREKLFF. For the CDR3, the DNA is TGTGCCAGCAGCTTGGGACAGGGCAGAGAAAAACTGTTTTTT. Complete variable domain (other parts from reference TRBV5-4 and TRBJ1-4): ETGVTQSPTHLIKTRGQQVTLRCSSQSGHNTVSWYQQALGQGPQFIFQYYREEENGRGNFPPRFSGLQFPNYSSELNVNALELDDSALYLCASSLGQGREKLFFGSGTQLSVL.

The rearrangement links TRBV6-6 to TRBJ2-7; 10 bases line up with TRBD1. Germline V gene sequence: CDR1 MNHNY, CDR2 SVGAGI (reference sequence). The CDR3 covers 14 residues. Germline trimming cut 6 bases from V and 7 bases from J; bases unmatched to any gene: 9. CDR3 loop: CASSLRDRGREQYF. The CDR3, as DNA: TGTGCCAGCAGCCTTAGGGACAGGGGTAGAGAGCAGTACTTC.

CDR3 nucleotides: TGCGCCAGCAGCTTACAGGGAAGAGAAGAGACCCAGTACTTC. Amino acid sequence: CASSLQGREETQYF. This chain connects TRBV5-1 to TRBJ2-5; the D gene is possibly TRBD1 (6 bases). CDR1 and CDR2 (germline): SGHRS, YFSETQ. CDR3 length: 14 residues. Trimming cost V 2 bases and J 3 bases, with 11 bases left between them.

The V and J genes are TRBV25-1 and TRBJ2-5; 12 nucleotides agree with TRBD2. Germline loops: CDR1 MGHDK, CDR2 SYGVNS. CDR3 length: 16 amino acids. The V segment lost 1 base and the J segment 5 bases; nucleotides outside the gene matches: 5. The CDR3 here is CASSESGLAGRETQYF. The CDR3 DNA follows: TGTGCCAGCAGTGAATCCGGACTAGCGGGACGGGAGACCCAGTACTTC.

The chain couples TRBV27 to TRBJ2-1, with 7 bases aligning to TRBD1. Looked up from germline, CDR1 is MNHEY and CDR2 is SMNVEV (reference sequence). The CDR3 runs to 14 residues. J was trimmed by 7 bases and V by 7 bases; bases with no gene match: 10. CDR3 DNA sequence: TGTGCCAGCAAAGTCCCAGGGGGTAGGAATGAGCAGTTCTTC. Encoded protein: CASKVPGGRNEQFF.

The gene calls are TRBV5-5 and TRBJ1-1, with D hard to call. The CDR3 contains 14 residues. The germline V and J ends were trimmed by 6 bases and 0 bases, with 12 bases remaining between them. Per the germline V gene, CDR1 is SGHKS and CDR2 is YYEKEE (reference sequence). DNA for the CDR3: TGTGCCAGCACCCTGGGCAGATTGAACACTGAAGCTTTCTTT. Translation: CASTLGRLNTEAFF.

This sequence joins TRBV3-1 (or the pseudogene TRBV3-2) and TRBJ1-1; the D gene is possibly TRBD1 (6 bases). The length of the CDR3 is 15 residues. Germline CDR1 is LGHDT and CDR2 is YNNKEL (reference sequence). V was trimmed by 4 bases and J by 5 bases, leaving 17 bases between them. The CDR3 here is CASSPPDRGMTEAFF. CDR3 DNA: TGTGCCAGCAGCCCTCCGGACAGAGGGATGACTGAAGCTTTCTTT.

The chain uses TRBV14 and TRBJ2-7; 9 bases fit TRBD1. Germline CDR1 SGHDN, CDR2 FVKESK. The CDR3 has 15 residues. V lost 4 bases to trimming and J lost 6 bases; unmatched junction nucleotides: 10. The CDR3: CASSPSTGQGSEQYF. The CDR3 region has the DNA TGTGCCAGCAGCCCTAGTACGGGACAGGGCTCCGAGCAGTACTTC. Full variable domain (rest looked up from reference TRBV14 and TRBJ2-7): EAGVTQFPSHSVIEKGQTVTLRCDPISGHDNLYWYRRVMGKEIKFLLHFVKESKQDESGMPNNRFLAERTGGTYSTLKVQPAELEDSGVYFCASSPSTGQGSEQYFGPGTRLTVT.

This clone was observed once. The CDR3 sequence: CASSLPTRTWGGGNTIYF. DNA for the CDR3: TGTGCCAGCAGCTTACCGACCCGGACGTGGGGAGGGGGAAACACCATATATTTT. The rearrangement links TRBV11-2 to TRBJ1-3; D is unresolved. V dropped 2 bases and J dropped 4 bases, with 21 bases sitting between them. The length of the CDR3 is 18 residues. Germline CDR1 SGHAT, CDR2 FQNNGV. Full variable domain (outside the CDR3, taken from reference TRBV11-2 and TRBJ1-3): EAGVAQSPRYKIIEKRQSVAFWCNPISGHATLYWYQQILGQGPKLLIQFQNNGVVDDSQLPKDRFSAERLKGVDSTLKIQPAKLEDSAVYLCASSLPTRTWGGGNTIYFGEGSWLTVV.

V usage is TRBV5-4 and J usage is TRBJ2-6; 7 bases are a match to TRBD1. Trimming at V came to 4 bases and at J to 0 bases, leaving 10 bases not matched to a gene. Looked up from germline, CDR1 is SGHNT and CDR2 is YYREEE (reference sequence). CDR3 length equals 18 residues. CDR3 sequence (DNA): TGTGCCAGCAGCGGGGGACAGTTTTCGAACTCTGGGGCCAACGTCCTGACTTTC. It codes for CASSGGQFSNSGANVLTF.

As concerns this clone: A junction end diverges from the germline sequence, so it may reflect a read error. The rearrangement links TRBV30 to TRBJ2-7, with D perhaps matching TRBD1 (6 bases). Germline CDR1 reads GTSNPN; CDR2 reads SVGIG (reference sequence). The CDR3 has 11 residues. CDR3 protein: CAWSERDRCLF. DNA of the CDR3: TGTGCCTGGAGTGAACGTGACAGGTGTCTCTTC.